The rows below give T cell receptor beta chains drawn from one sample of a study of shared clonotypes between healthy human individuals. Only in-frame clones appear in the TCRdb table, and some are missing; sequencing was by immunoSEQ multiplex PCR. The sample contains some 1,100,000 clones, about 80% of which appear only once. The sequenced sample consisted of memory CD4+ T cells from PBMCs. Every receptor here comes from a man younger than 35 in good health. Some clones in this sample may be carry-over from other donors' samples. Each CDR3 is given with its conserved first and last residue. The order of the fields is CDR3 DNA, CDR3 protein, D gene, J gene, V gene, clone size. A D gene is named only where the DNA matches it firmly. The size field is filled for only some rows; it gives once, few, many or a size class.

cdr3_nt: TGTGCCAGCAGTTTATCAGGGGGCGGGGTCTACGAGCAGTACTTC; cdr3_aa: CASSLSGGGVYEQYF; d_call: TRBD1; j_call: TRBJ2-7; v_call: TRBV28; clone_size: NA
cdr3_nt: TGTGCCAGCAGCTTAGTGGCAGGGGGCACTAACTATGGCTACACCTTC; cdr3_aa: CASSLVAGGTNYGYTF; d_call: TRBD1; j_call: TRBJ1-2; v_call: TRBV7-2; clone_size: NA
cdr3_nt: TGTGCCAGCAGTTCGGGGGACAGCAGCTATGGCTACACCTTC; cdr3_aa: CASSSGDSSYGYTF; d_call: TRBD1; j_call: TRBJ1-2; v_call: TRBV27; clone_size: NA
cdr3_nt: TGTGCCAGCAGCGCCCAGGGGGCGTTGGGCACCATATATTTT; cdr3_aa: CASSAQGALGTIYF; d_call: TRBD1; j_call: TRBJ1-3; v_call: TRBV7-9; clone_size: NA
cdr3_nt: TGTGCCAGCAGTCCTGGCTGGGAGCAGTACTTC; cdr3_aa: CASSPGWEQYF; d_call: NA; j_call: TRBJ2-7; v_call: TRBV6-5; clone_size: once
cdr3_nt: TGTGCCAGCAGGCTTAATACTGGGGCCAACGTCCTGACTTTC; cdr3_aa: CASRLNTGANVLTF; d_call: NA; j_call: TRBJ2-6; v_call: TRBV6-5; clone_size: once
cdr3_nt: TGTGCCAGCAGCGCTAAGACAGGGAAGGTTCGGCAGCCCCAGCATTTT; cdr3_aa: CASSAKTGKVRQPQHF; d_call: TRBD1; j_call: TRBJ1-5; v_call: TRBV25-1; clone_size: NA
cdr3_nt: TGTGCCAGCAGCTCGGGACTAGCGGGCCCCACAGATACGCAGTATTTT; cdr3_aa: CASSSGLAGPTDTQYF; d_call: TRBD2; j_call: TRBJ2-3; v_call: TRBV5-4; clone_size: NA
cdr3_nt: TGCGCCAGCAGCTTGGCCCAGGGGCGGACTGAAGCTTTCTTT; cdr3_aa: CASSLAQGRTEAFF; d_call: NA; j_call: TRBJ1-1; v_call: TRBV5-1; clone_size: NA
cdr3_nt: TGTGCCAGCAGCCCGGACAGGGACTCACCCCTCCACTTT; cdr3_aa: CASSPDRDSPLHF; d_call: TRBD1; j_call: TRBJ1-6; v_call: TRBV4-2; clone_size: NA
cdr3_nt: TGTGCCAGTAGCATTGCGGGGGACAGACTCTACGAGCAGTACTTC; cdr3_aa: CASSIAGDRLYEQYF; d_call: NA; j_call: TRBJ2-7; v_call: TRBV19; clone_size: once
cdr3_nt: TGTGCCAGCACTCGAGGTAGCGAGCAGTACTTC; cdr3_aa: CASTRGSEQYF; d_call: NA; j_call: TRBJ2-7; v_call: TRBV6-6; clone_size: NA
cdr3_nt: TGCAGTGCTGAGGGTGGCGAGCAGTACTTC; cdr3_aa: CSAEGGEQYF; d_call: NA; j_call: TRBJ2-7; v_call: TRBV20-1; clone_size: few
cdr3_nt: TGTGCCAGCAGCTCAGCCCCTCGGGGGACCTACGAGCAGTACTTC; cdr3_aa: CASSSAPRGTYEQYF; d_call: NA; j_call: TRBJ2-7; v_call: TRBV11-2; clone_size: NA
cdr3_nt: TGTGCCAGCATCAAGACGAAAGAAGCCGGGGAGCTGTTTTTT; cdr3_aa: CASIKTKEAGELFF; d_call: NA; j_call: TRBJ2-2; v_call: TRBV2; clone_size: NA
cdr3_nt: TGTGCCAGCAGTGAAGGCCCGGATCACTACGAGCAGTACTTC; cdr3_aa: CASSEGPDHYEQYF; d_call: NA; j_call: TRBJ2-7; v_call: TRBV6-1; clone_size: NA
cdr3_nt: TGTGCCAGCAGCCCGGGCCCCATGAGCTCTGGAAACACCATATATTTT; cdr3_aa: CASSPGPMSSGNTIYF; d_call: NA; j_call: TRBJ1-3; v_call: TRBV5-5; clone_size: NA
cdr3_nt: TGTGCCAGCTCCCCCAATTGGGGGAACACTGAAGCTTTCTTT; cdr3_aa: CASSPNWGNTEAFF; d_call: NA; j_call: TRBJ1-1; v_call: TRBV18; clone_size: NA
cdr3_nt: TGTGCCAGCAGCCCCCGGATGAGTGGTCCCTACGAGCAGTACTTC; cdr3_aa: CASSPRMSGPYEQYF; d_call: NA; j_call: TRBJ2-7; v_call: TRBV9; clone_size: NA
cdr3_nt: TGTGCCAGCAGTAAAGCAGGGGCCTATGGCTACACCTTC; cdr3_aa: CASSKAGAYGYTF; d_call: NA; j_call: TRBJ1-2; v_call: TRBV6-5; clone_size: NA
cdr3_nt: TGTGCCAGTAGTATATTCGCCGGACAGGGATATTACACCTTC; cdr3_aa: CASSIFAGQGYYTF; d_call: TRBD1; j_call: TRBJ1-2; v_call: TRBV19; clone_size: few
cdr3_nt: TGTGCCAGCAGTGGGCTAGTAGGTTTTAATGAGCAGTTCTTC; cdr3_aa: CASSGLVGFNEQFF; d_call: NA; j_call: TRBJ2-1; v_call: TRBV2; clone_size: NA
cdr3_nt: TGTGCCATCAGTGAGTTGGGGACCGGAGGCGATGAGCAGTTCTTC; cdr3_aa: CAISELGTGGDEQFF; d_call: NA; j_call: TRBJ2-1; v_call: TRBV10-3; clone_size: NA
cdr3_nt: TGTGCCTCATCTGTAGAGAAGCACACTGAAGCTTTCTTT; cdr3_aa: CASSVEKHTEAFF; d_call: NA; j_call: TRBJ1-1; v_call: TRBV30; clone_size: few
cdr3_nt: TGCGCCAGCAGCTTGGGACTCGGGGATACGCAGTATTTT; cdr3_aa: CASSLGLGDTQYF; d_call: NA; j_call: TRBJ2-3; v_call: TRBV5-1; clone_size: NA
cdr3_nt: TGTGCCGGTGCGCGGGGAGGAGCCGGGGAGCTGTTTTTT; cdr3_aa: CAGARGGAGELFF; d_call: NA; j_call: TRBJ2-2; v_call: TRBV18; clone_size: NA
cdr3_nt: TGTGCCAGCAGCTTTAGTGACCAAGAGACCCAGTACTTC; cdr3_aa: CASSFSDQETQYF; d_call: NA; j_call: TRBJ2-5; v_call: TRBV7-2; clone_size: NA
cdr3_nt: TGTGCCAGCTCACAACAGCCGCCGAACACTGAAGCTTTCTTT; cdr3_aa: CASSQQPPNTEAFF; d_call: NA; j_call: TRBJ1-1; v_call: TRBV18; clone_size: NA
cdr3_nt: TGTGCCAGCAGCGACCCCTCCTACGAGCAGTACTTC; cdr3_aa: CASSDPSYEQYF; d_call: NA; j_call: TRBJ2-7; v_call: TRBV7-9; clone_size: NA
cdr3_nt: TGCGCCAGCAGCCAAGGGGTAGCGGGAGGGCATGAGACCCAGTACTTC; cdr3_aa: CASSQGVAGGHETQYF; d_call: TRBD2; j_call: TRBJ2-5; v_call: TRBV4-1; clone_size: NA
cdr3_nt: TGTGCCACCAGCAGAGATCTCATCAGAGGAACTAATGAAAAACTGTTTTTT; cdr3_aa: CATSRDLIRGTNEKLFF; d_call: NA; j_call: TRBJ1-4; v_call: TRBV15; clone_size: NA
cdr3_nt: TGTGCCAGCAGTTCGACAGCCCGGATCTCCTACGAGCAGTACTTC; cdr3_aa: CASSSTARISYEQYF; d_call: NA; j_call: TRBJ2-7; v_call: TRBV6-5; clone_size: NA
cdr3_nt: TGTGCCAGCAGTGACTACCGAGCCTACGAGCAGTACTTC; cdr3_aa: CASSDYRAYEQYF; d_call: NA; j_call: TRBJ2-7; v_call: TRBV2; clone_size: once
cdr3_nt: TGTGCCAGCAGCTTAGGACAGCGTGCCTACAATGAGCAGTTCTTC; cdr3_aa: CASSLGQRAYNEQFF; d_call: NA; j_call: TRBJ2-1; v_call: TRBV5-4; clone_size: NA
cdr3_nt: TGCGCCAGCAGCCGACTAGCGGGAGGGAGGGAGACCCAGTACTTC; cdr3_aa: CASSRLAGGRETQYF; d_call: TRBD2; j_call: TRBJ2-5; v_call: TRBV5-1; clone_size: NA
cdr3_nt: TGTGCCAGCAGCTCCCGGTCACGGGATACCGGGGAGCTGTTTTTT; cdr3_aa: CASSSRSRDTGELFF; d_call: NA; j_call: TRBJ2-2; v_call: TRBV11-3; clone_size: NA
cdr3_nt: TGCGCCAGCAGCTTGGAAGCCGGGGCCAACGTCCTGACTTTC; cdr3_aa: CASSLEAGANVLTF; d_call: NA; j_call: TRBJ2-6; v_call: TRBV5-1; clone_size: NA
cdr3_nt: TGTGCCAGCAGTGCCACAGGGGGCGGAGGATACGAGCAGTACTTC; cdr3_aa: CASSATGGGGYEQYF; d_call: TRBD1; j_call: TRBJ2-7; v_call: TRBV6-1; clone_size: NA
cdr3_nt: TGTGCTAGTGGTTTGGTAGTGACAGGGCAACGTCAATTTACTGAAGCTTTCTTT; cdr3_aa: CASGLVVTGQRQFTEAFF; d_call: TRBD1; j_call: TRBJ1-1; v_call: TRBV12-5; clone_size: NA
cdr3_nt: TGTGCCAGCAGATCTTTCAGGGGGGGAACTGAAGCTTTCTTT; cdr3_aa: CASRSFRGGTEAFF; d_call: TRBD1; j_call: TRBJ1-1; v_call: TRBV6-1; clone_size: NA
cdr3_nt: TGTGCCAGCAGCCTACCAGGCGGTACGCAGTATTTT; cdr3_aa: CASSLPGGTQYF; d_call: NA; j_call: TRBJ2-3; v_call: TRBV6-5; clone_size: NA
cdr3_nt: TGTGCCAGCAGCTTATTAAATGAGCAGTTCTTC; cdr3_aa: CASSLLNEQFF; d_call: NA; j_call: TRBJ2-1; v_call: TRBV7-2; clone_size: NA
cdr3_nt: TGTGCCAGCAGTTTCTTAGGGGGAGGGCCTGCCAAAAACATTCAGTACTTC; cdr3_aa: CASSFLGGGPAKNIQYF; d_call: NA; j_call: TRBJ2-4; v_call: TRBV27; clone_size: NA
cdr3_nt: TGTGCCAGCAGTGGCAGGAGCTCTGGAAACACCATATATTTT; cdr3_aa: CASSGRSSGNTIYF; d_call: NA; j_call: TRBJ1-3; v_call: TRBV2; clone_size: NA
cdr3_nt: TGTGCCAGCAGTTACACTAGCGGGTATTCGGATGAGCAGTTCTTC; cdr3_aa: CASSYTSGYSDEQFF; d_call: TRBD2; j_call: TRBJ2-1; v_call: TRBV28; clone_size: NA
cdr3_nt: TGTGCCATCAGTGAAGGTGACGGGAACACTGAAGCTTTCTTT; cdr3_aa: CAISEGDGNTEAFF; d_call: NA; j_call: TRBJ1-1; v_call: TRBV10-3; clone_size: NA
cdr3_nt: TGTGCCAGCAGCCCCGGACAGGCAGTTTCCGATGAGCAGTTCTTC; cdr3_aa: CASSPGQAVSDEQFF; d_call: TRBD1; j_call: TRBJ2-1; v_call: TRBV9; clone_size: NA
cdr3_nt: TGCGCCAGCAGCCAAACTCCTTACTCTGGAAACACCATATATTTT; cdr3_aa: CASSQTPYSGNTIYF; d_call: NA; j_call: TRBJ1-3; v_call: TRBV4-1; clone_size: NA